A single T cell receptor beta chain is shown here with its context. There is no known antigen for this receptor. Base qualities are not provided; no much larger clone lies one nucleotide away. The data are from a study of blood T cell repertoires in COVID-19 (dated by TCRdb to about 2020). Regarding the research as a whole: Samples covering the acute and convalescent phases of COVID-19 were provided by collaborators in the United States, Italy and Spain. The prospective study material was composed of cDNA or gDNA derived from T cells, B-cell-depleted T cells, or PBMCs. The dataset comprised deeply sampled blood TCRbeta repertoires from subjects exposed to, actively infected with, or recovered from COVID-19. The repertoires were released in a freely available public database intended as a resource for research on the immune response to SARS-CoV-2. Samples came from the ongoing ImmuneRACE study (first 160 participants) plus 1,254 subjects from 6 global collaborators. Nearly every sample came with metadata listing a de-identified subject ID, COVID-19 status, age in years and sex. Where available, HLA class I and class II types were obtained from metadata supplied by the sample provider rather than from assay-based typing. Results and caveats for the whole study, not just this receptor: Clinical and demographic metadata were provided uncurated, with the amount varying by source and participant.

The CDR3, from cysteine to phenylalanine, totals 16 residues. The DNA shown is the 48-base CDR3, in frame from base 1. The germline V gene yields MGHRA for CDR1 and YSYEKL for CDR2. Relative to germline, V is 1 base shorter and J is 0 bases shorter, with 10 bases between their ends. The immunoSEQ Assay, a bias-controlled multiplex PCR, was used to amplify TCRbeta CDR3 regions from genomic DNA. Under the source paper's analysis protocol: Within the assay, amplification of reference gene primers was used to estimate how many nucleated cells each sample contained. To quantify the absolute abundance of each unique TCRbeta CDR3 rearrangement, sequence reads were collapsed and filtered. For each sample, productive Simpson clonality was calculated as the square root of Simpson's diversity index over productive rearrangements. The table comes from immuneACCESS by way of TCRdb, which keeps in-frame sequences with V and J called. Part of the clones is missing from these tables; in studies checked, under half for an unresolved V gene and the rest for unknown reasons. V, J and clone size are those of that table, while D and trimming were read from the DNA. Counted in this sample were 400,000 or so clones; more than 80% of them appeared once. In total, the top ten clones hold around 1.1% of the sample.

Enrolling through a virtual design, the prospective study's participants ranged in age from about 18 to 89 years and lived across about two dozen United States geographic areas. In the prospective study, cohorts were assigned on the basis of participant-reported clinical history obtained from a screening survey and a study questionnaire. For ImmuneRACE Cohort 3, a participant was defined as recovered based on two consecutive negative NP/OP PCR tests, clearance by a healthcare professional, or resolution of symptoms. Mobile phlebotomists in the prospective study collected whole blood, serum and a nasopharyngeal or oropharyngeal swab from every participant. Over a roughly 2-month period, participants in the prospective study had the option of providing additional blood draws and questionnaires. Before DNA extraction, blood samples from the prospective study were shipped at room temperature or frozen.

The chain links TRBV4-1 with TRBJ1-3, with the D gene too uncertain to name. This TCR derives from a man aged 30 to 39 who had recovered from COVID-19. Sequencing input: PBMCs or T cells enriched from blood (not recorded which). The bases read TGCGCCAGCAGCCAAGTACCACGTAGCTCTGGAAACACCATATATTTT. Protein translation: CASSQVPRSSGNTIYF.